This TCR beta chain was found in a study of blood T cell repertoires in COVID-19. This clone has a handful of counts. Assay used: immunoSEQ multiplex PCR; TCRdb lists only in-frame clones, some missing. The table has over 200,000 clones, 65% to 90% seen once. The specimen was peripheral blood. This clonotype was obtained from a human donor in a cohort sampled during active COVID-19.

The CDR3 nucleotides read TGTGCCAGTACTAGCGGGCCATACAATGAGCAGTTCTTC. Amino acids: CASTSGPYNEQFF. V and J are TRBV19 and TRBJ2-1; 8 bases are shared with TRBD2. Germline V CDR1 and CDR2: LNHDA, SQIVND (reference sequence). J was trimmed by 4 bases and V by 7 bases; bases with no gene match: 3. The CDR3 totals 13 residues.